The sequence of this T cell receptor beta chain was determined in a study of cytomegalovirus exposure and HLA in healthy donors. Study-level points and caveats: A later analysis reportedly identified an Asian-associated ancestry cluster as carrying fewer N-insertions than the approximately 670-donor mean.

Regarding donors, all were healthy bone marrow donors. PCR used 60 Vbeta primers and 13 Jbeta primers. Sequencing was performed with immunoSEQ multiplex PCR; in TCRdb, only in-frame clones are kept and a portion is missing. The repertoire holds 75,000 to 100,000 clones, with about 78% as singletons. Comments on this clone: What it recognizes is unknown.

The germline V gene encodes CDR1 MNHEY and CDR2 SVGAGI. The CDR3 runs 12 residues. The V end was cut by 9 bases, the J end by 4 bases, with 10 bases between. The sample taken for sequencing was PBMCs. The TCR sequence derives from a man between 40 and 49 years old in good health and CMV-seronegative. This chain links TRBV6-5 with TRBJ1-5, with D tentatively TRBD1 (5 bases). The CDR3, as DNA: TGTGCCAGTCAGACAGCGAATCAGCCCCAGCATTTT. This gives the protein CASQTANQPQHF.